Following are 26 T cell receptor beta chains from one sample sequenced in a study of cytomegalovirus exposure and HLA in healthy donors. In the PCR, 60 Vbeta and 13 Jbeta primers were used. Profiling relied on immunoSEQ multiplex PCR, and the TCRdb table lists in-frame clones only, not all of them. The sample lists some 95,000 clones; about four fifths were seen once. Sequences were obtained from PBMCs. The receptor set was obtained from a man under 40 in good health and CMV-seronegative.

The chain carries TRBV5-1 and TRBJ2-2; D gene unclear. Germline V gene sequence: CDR1 SGHRS, CDR2 YFSETQ. There are 14 residues in the CDR3. Between the trimmed V and J ends, which lost 1 base and 2 bases, there was a span of 6 bases. The CDR3 loop is CASSLNSNTGELFF. CDR3 in DNA: TGCGCCAGCAGCTTGAACAGTAACACCGGGGAGCTGTTTTTT. The whole variable domain, filled in from reference TRBV5-1 and TRBJ2-2, reads KAGVTQTPRYLIKTRGQQVTLSCSPISGHRSVSWYQQTPGQGLQFLFEYFSETQRNKGNFPGRFSGRQFSNSRSEMNVSTLELGDSALYLCASSLNSNTGELFFGEGSRLTVL.

This clone was picked up a small number of times. The chain couples TRBV5-1 to TRBJ1-1; TRBD1 is a possible D gene (6 bases). Germline lookup yields CDR1 SGHRS and CDR2 YFSETQ. Trimming stripped 2 bases from V and 1 base from J, with 15 bases between. The CDR3 covers 16 residues. The CDR3 DNA follows: TGCGCCAGCAGCTTAACTTCCGGACAGCCGAACACTGAAGCTTTCTTT. Amino acids: CASSLTSGQPNTEAFF.

The chain links TRBV27 to TRBJ2-5, with 8 positions matching TRBD2. Germline trimming cut 3 bases from V and 1 base from J; bases unmatched to any gene: 7. Germline CDR1 MNHEY, CDR2 SMNVEV (reference sequence). This CDR3 spans 16 amino acids. Here the CDR3 reads CASSFGGSGGQETQYF. The CDR3 DNA reads TGTGCCAGCAGTTTCGGCGGGAGCGGGGGCCAAGAGACCCAGTACTTC.

The chain links TRBV30 to TRBJ1-4; 10 bases line up with TRBD1. Losses at the gene ends were 0 bases for V and 6 bases for J; bases not matched to a gene: 4. From germline, CDR1 is GTSNPN and CDR2 SVGIG (reference sequence). This CDR3 region has 15 residues. The DNA of the CDR3 is TGTGCCTGGAGTGTATGGGGACAGGGGTATGAAAAACTGTTTTTT. This sequence encodes CAWSVWGQGYEKLFF. Filled out from reference TRBV30 and TRBJ1-4, the complete variable domain reads SQTIHQWPATLVQPVGSPLSLECTVEGTSNPNLYWYRQAAGRGLQLLFYSVGIGQISSEVPQNLSASRPQDRQFILSSKKLLLSDSGFYLCAWSVWGQGYEKLFFGSGTQLSVL.

The rearrangement uses TRBV7-9 and TRBJ2-7; D remains ambiguous. V dropped 1 base and J dropped 5 bases, with 12 bases sitting between them. From germline, CDR1 is SEHNR and CDR2 FQNEAQ (reference sequence). This CDR3 region has 14 residues. The CDR3 DNA reads as TGTGCCAGCAGCTTAGATCTGCGGCGCCACGAGCAGTACTTC. This sequence encodes CASSLDLRRHEQYF.

This rearrangement joins TRBV11-2 to TRBJ2-4, with 8 positions matching TRBD2. Germline V gene lookup returns CDR1 SGHAT and CDR2 FQNNGV. The CDR3 length is 16 residues. J gave up 7 bases and V 3 bases, and 11 bases lay outside the gene matches. CDR3 nucleotides: TGTGCCAGCAGCTTGTTAGCGGGAAGGCTCCGGAACATTCAGTACTTC. It translates to CASSLLAGRLRNIQYF.

The rearrangement joins TRBV30 to TRBJ1-6; D is possibly TRBD1 (5 bases). Trimming pared 0 bases from V and 8 bases from J, leaving 17 bases between. Germline CDR1 is GTSNPN and CDR2 is SVGIG (reference sequence). This CDR3 region has 16 residues. The CDR3, as DNA: TGTGCCTGGAGTGTACGGGTCGGGGGAGGTCATTCACCCCTCCACTTT. The encoded protein is CAWSVRVGGGHSPLHF.

A word on this clone: This same CDR3 is encoded by further DNA sequences in the sample. The chain carries TRBV6-1 and TRBJ2-3; 15 bases agree with TRBD2. This CDR3 region has 15 residues. The germline V gene encodes CDR1 MNHNS and CDR2 SASEGT. With V trimmed by 4 bases and J by 4 bases, 0 bases remained unmatched. Written as DNA, the CDR3 is TGTGCCAGCAGTGGGACTAGCGGGGGGGCAGATACGCAGTATTTT. Amino acids: CASSGTSGGADTQYF.

The V gene is TRBV2, the J gene TRBJ2-1; D remains ambiguous. V lost 7 bases, J lost 0 bases, and 10 bases lay in between. CDR1 is SNHLY and CDR2 is FYNNEI in the germline V gene. There are 14 residues in the CDR3. The CDR3 DNA reads as TGTGCCAGCATGAGCGTATTCTCCTACAATGAGCAGTTCTTC. Translated: CASMSVFSYNEQFF.

This clone showed up just a few times. The chain joins TRBV6-6 to TRBJ2-3, with TRBD1 matching 7 bases. From germline, CDR1 is MNHNY and CDR2 SVGAGI (reference sequence). This CDR3 comprises 16 residues. J gave up 1 base and V 5 bases, and 9 bases lay outside the gene matches. In DNA, the CDR3 is TGTGCCAGCAGTCTCAAGGGGGCGCTGGGCACAGATACGCAGTATTTT. Amino acid sequence: CASSLKGALGTDTQYF.

The rearrangement uses TRBV5-1 and TRBJ1-2; possibly TRBD1 for D (5 bases). Per the germline V gene, CDR1 is SGHRS and CDR2 is YFSETQ. The germline V and J ends were trimmed by 0 bases and 2 bases, with 14 bases remaining between them. This CDR3 contains 16 residues. The CDR3 spells CASSLVGQGRNYGYTF. CDR3 in DNA: TGCGCCAGCAGCTTGGTTGGGCAGGGCAGGAACTATGGCTACACCTTC.

Here the CDR3 reads CASSPRGREHEQYF. CDR3 in DNA: TGTGCCAGCAGCCCGCGGGGCAGGGAGCACGAGCAGTACTTC. V and J are TRBV5-4 and TRBJ2-7, with TRBD2 as a possible D gene (6 bases). CDR1 and CDR2 from the germline V gene are SGHNT and YYREEE (reference sequence). CDR3 length: 14 residues. V was trimmed by 4 bases and J by 5 bases, leaving 16 bases between them.

This clone was detected only a few times. The chain recombines TRBV30 with TRBJ1-6, with D possibly matching TRBD1 (5 bases). Trimming pared 3 bases from V and 12 bases from J, leaving 18 bases between. CDR1 GTSNPN and CDR2 SVGIG come from the germline V gene (reference sequence). This CDR3 has 14 residues. The CDR3: CAWSNSAGGRPLHF. The CDR3 DNA reads as TGTGCCTGGAGCAACTCCGCGGGGGGGAGACCCCTCCACTTT. Supplemented by reference TRBV30 and TRBJ1-6, the full variable domain reads SQTIHQWPATLVQPVGSPLSLECTVEGTSNPNLYWYRQAAGRGLQLLFYSVGIGQISSEVPQNLSASRPQDRQFILSSKKLLLSDSGFYLCAWSNSAGGRPLHFGNGTRLTVT.

The chain links TRBV6-5 to TRBJ2-1, with D hard to call. The CDR3 extends over 11 amino acids. The germline gives CDR1 MNHEY, CDR2 SVGAGI. V lost 0 bases, J lost 11 bases, and 5 bases lay in between. The CDR3: CASSYSAKQFF. The CDR3 nucleotides read TGTGCCAGCAGTTACTCGGCAAAGCAGTTCTTC.

The chain uses TRBV18 and TRBJ2-1; D not resolved. Trimming stripped 1 base from V and 12 bases from J, with 13 bases between. CDR1 and CDR2 (germline): KGHSH, LQKENI. The CDR3 sequence is 13 residues long. The CDR3 DNA is TGTGCCAGCTCACCACTACCTAACCCGGGGCAGTTCTTC. This encodes CASSPLPNPGQFF.

The chain links TRBV19 to TRBJ2-7; 9 bases map to TRBD2. In germline, CDR1 is LNHDA, CDR2 SQIVND (reference sequence). J gave up 1 base and V 6 bases, and 10 bases lay outside the gene matches. This CDR3 spans 16 amino acids. CDR3 amino acids: CASRRGLADPSYEQYF. Here the CDR3 DNA reads TGTGCCAGTAGGAGGGGACTAGCTGACCCTTCCTACGAGCAGTACTTC.

The chain recombines TRBV27 with TRBJ1-4; D unresolved. Germline-derived CDR1 and CDR2 are MNHEY and SMNVEV (reference sequence). This CDR3 spans 15 amino acids. With 6 bases removed from V and 0 bases from J, the gap between germline ends came to 11 bases. CDR3 in DNA: TGTGCCAGCAGAGCAGGCCTTGCAACTAATGAAAAACTGTTTTTT. Residues: CASRAGLATNEKLFF.

The CDR3 reads CASSGRDNSGNTIYF. The CDR3, as DNA: TGTGCCAGCAGCGGTCGGGACAACTCTGGAAACACCATATATTTT. This chain links TRBV7-8 with TRBJ1-3, with D tentatively TRBD1 (6 bases). There are 15 residues in the CDR3. Looked up from germline, CDR1 is SGHVS and CDR2 is FQNEAQ. V shed 5 bases and J shed 0 bases, with 11 bases lying between them.

The chain has TRBV4-1 and TRBJ2-1, with TRBD2 identical over 7 bases. Germline values: CDR1 MGHRA, CDR2 YSYEKL. The CDR3 length is 16 residues. V was pared by 4 bases and J by 8 bases, with 14 bases of the junction left unmatched. CDR3 nucleotide sequence: TGCGCCAGCAGCCTTAGCGGCGGGAGTCGTTTCGATGAGCAGTTCTTC. Translating it yields CASSLSGGSRFDEQFF.

The J gene is TRBJ1-6, the V gene TRBV6-5; D not resolved. Germline V gene data show CDR1 as MNHEY and CDR2 as SVGAGI. The CDR3 is 14 amino acids. V gave up 0 bases and J gave up 6 bases, with 6 bases separating them. The CDR3 here is CASSYSSPNSPLHF. CDR3 nucleotide sequence: TGTGCCAGCAGTTACTCGAGTCCTAATTCACCCCTCCACTTT.

The chain carries TRBV2 and TRBJ2-1; no clear D gene. The CDR3 is made up of 17 amino acids. Trimming removed 1 base at V and 5 bases at J, with 18 bases between. Germline CDR1 SNHLY, CDR2 FYNNEI. CDR3 amino acids: CASSEVDPRVPHNEQFF. As DNA, the CDR3 is TGTGCCAGCAGTGAAGTAGACCCCCGGGTCCCCCACAATGAGCAGTTCTTC.

This chain uses TRBV28 with TRBJ2-7; tentatively, D is TRBD1 (5 bases). The CDR3 extends over 13 amino acids. With 7 bases removed from V and 2 bases from J, the gap between germline ends came to 12 bases. Germline CDR1 and CDR2: MDHEN and SYDVKM. The CDR3 sequence: CASIEAGTYEQYF. CDR3 sequence (DNA): TGTGCCAGCATTGAAGCAGGGACCTACGAGCAGTACTTC.

V gene TRBV6-5 combines with J gene TRBJ2-3; 8 bases are a match to TRBD2. V lost 6 bases to trimming and J lost 0 bases; unmatched junction nucleotides: 2. The germline gives CDR1 MNHEY, CDR2 SVGAGI. CDR3 length equals 14 residues. CDR3 sequence: CASRPGGSTDTQYF. For the CDR3, the DNA is TGTGCCAGCAGACCGGGGGGGAGCACAGATACGCAGTATTTT.

V gene TRBV5-4 combines with J gene TRBJ2-3, with D uncertain. The CDR3 is 14 residues long. CDR1 and CDR2 (germline): SGHNT, YYREEE (reference sequence). With 0 bases removed from V and 6 bases from J, the gap between germline ends came to 11 bases. DNA for the CDR3: TGTGCCAGCAGCTTGGCCCCGCTAGAGGATACGCAGTATTTT. Protein: CASSLAPLEDTQYF.

The chain employs TRBV5-4 and TRBJ1-2; TRBD1 aligns across 8 bases. CDR1 is SGHNT, CDR2 YYREEE, per germline (reference sequence). The CDR3 has 14 amino acids. V dropped 4 bases and J dropped 2; count of bases not matched to a gene: 4. The CDR3 DNA follows: TGTGCCAGCAGCCGCCGACAGGGGAACTATGGCTACACCTTC. Translated, it gives CASSRRQGNYGYTF.

The chain has TRBV5-4 and TRBJ2-7; the match to TRBD1 covers 8 bases. The CDR3 spans 16 residues. The V gene's germline CDR1 is SGHNT and CDR2 YYREEE (reference sequence). The V and J ends lost 1 base and 2 bases, in that order; junction bases with no gene match: 8. The CDR3 nucleotides are TGTGCCAGCAGCTTGCGGGGACAGGTAGGACCCTACGAGCAGTACTTC. Its translation is CASSLRGQVGPYEQYF.